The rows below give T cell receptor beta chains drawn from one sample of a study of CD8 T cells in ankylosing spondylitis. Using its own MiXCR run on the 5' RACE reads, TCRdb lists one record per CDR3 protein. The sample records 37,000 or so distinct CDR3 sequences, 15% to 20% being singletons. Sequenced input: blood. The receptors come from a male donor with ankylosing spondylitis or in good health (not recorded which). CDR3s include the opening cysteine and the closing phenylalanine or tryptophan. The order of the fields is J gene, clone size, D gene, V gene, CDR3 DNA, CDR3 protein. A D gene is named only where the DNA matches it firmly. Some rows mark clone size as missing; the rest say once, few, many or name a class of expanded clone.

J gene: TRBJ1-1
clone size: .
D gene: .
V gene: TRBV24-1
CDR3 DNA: TGTGCCACCAGTGACCGTGGACATACAGCTTTCTTT
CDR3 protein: CATSDRGHTAFF

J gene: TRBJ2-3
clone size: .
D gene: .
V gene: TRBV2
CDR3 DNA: TGTGCCAGCAGTGAATTGATTCCCACAGATACGCAGTATTTT
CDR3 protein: CASSELIPTDTQYF

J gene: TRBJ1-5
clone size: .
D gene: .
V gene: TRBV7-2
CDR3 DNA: TGTGCCAGCAGCTTAGTGGGGGCCGAGGGGCCCCAGCATTTT
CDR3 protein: CASSLVGAEGPQHF

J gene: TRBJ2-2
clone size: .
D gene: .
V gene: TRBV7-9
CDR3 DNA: TGTGCTGGCGGGGAAACGAACACCGGGGAGCTGTTTTTT
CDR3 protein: CAGGETNTGELFF

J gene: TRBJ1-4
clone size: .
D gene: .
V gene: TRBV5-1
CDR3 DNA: TGCGCCAGCAGCTTGGGGACTAATGAAAAACTGTTTTTT
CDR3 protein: CASSLGTNEKLFF

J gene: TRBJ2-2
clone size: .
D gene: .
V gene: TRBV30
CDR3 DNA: TGTGCCTGGAGTGGAACCGGGGAGCTGTTTTTT
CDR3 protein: CAWSGTGELFF

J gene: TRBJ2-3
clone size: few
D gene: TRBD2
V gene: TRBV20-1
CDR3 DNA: TGCAGCCCTAGTACTAGCGGGGGGAGTACAGATACGCAGTATTTT
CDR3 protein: CSPSTSGGSTDTQYF

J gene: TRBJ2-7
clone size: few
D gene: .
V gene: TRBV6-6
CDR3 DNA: TGTGCCAGCACCCCGCGGGGGCTCGTCTCGGGCCCCTACGAGCAGTACTTC
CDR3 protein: CASTPRGLVSGPYEQYF

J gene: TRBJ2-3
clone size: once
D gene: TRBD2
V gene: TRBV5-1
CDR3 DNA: TGCGCCAGCAGCTTTACTAGCGGGAGGCCCACAGATACGCAGTATTTT
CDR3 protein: CASSFTSGRPTDTQYF

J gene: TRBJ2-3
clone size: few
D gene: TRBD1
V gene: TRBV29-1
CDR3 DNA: TGCAGCGTTGAAGCAACGGGACAGGGGGACTCTACGCAGTATTTT
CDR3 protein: CSVEATGQGDSTQYF

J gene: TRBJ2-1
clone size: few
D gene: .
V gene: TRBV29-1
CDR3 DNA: TGCAGCGTTGAAGATGGGGGATTTGAGGGGGATGAGCAGTTCTTC
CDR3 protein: CSVEDGGFEGDEQFF

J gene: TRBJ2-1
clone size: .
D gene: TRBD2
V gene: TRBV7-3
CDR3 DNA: TGTGCCAGCAGGTGGACTAGCGGGATTACTTTCGATGAGCAGTTCTTC
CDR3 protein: CASRWTSGITFDEQFF

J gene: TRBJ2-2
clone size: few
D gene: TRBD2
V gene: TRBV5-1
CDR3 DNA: TGCGCCAGCAGTGGCGGGGGATCGAACACCGGGGAGCTGTTTTTT
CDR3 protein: CASSGGGSNTGELFF

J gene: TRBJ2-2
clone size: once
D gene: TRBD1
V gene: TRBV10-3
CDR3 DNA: TGTGCCACCTCCAAGGGACAGGGGACCAACACCGGGGAGCTGTTTTTT
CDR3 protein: CATSKGQGTNTGELFF

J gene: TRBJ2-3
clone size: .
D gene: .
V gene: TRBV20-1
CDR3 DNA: TGCAGTGCTAGAGAGGAGGGGTGGTCAGATACGCAGTATTTT
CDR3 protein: CSAREEGWSDTQYF

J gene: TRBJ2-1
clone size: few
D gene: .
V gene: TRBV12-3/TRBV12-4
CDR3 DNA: TGTGCCAGCAGTTTAGAACAGGGTAGGGCCAATGAGCAGTTCTTC
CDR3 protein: CASSLEQGRANEQFF

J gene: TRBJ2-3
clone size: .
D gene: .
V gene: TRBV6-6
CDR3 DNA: TGTGCCAGCAGTCGCTTGGACTCGAATACGCAGTATTTT
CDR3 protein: CASSRLDSNTQYF

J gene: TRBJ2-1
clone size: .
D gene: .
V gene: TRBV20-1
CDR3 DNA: TGCAGTGCTATCGGCCCGTTTAATTACAATGAGCAGTTCTTC
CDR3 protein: CSAIGPFNYNEQFF

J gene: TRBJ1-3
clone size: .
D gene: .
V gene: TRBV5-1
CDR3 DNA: TGCGCCAGCAGCTTGGGAGATGGAAACACCATATATTTT
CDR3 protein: CASSLGDGNTIYF

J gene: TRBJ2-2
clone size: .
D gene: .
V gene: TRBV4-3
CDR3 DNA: TGCGCCAGCAGCCAAGTAGGCGGGTTTGACACCGGGGAGCTGTTTTTT
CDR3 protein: CASSQVGGFDTGELFF

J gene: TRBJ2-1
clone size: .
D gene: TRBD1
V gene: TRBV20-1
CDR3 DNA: TGCAGTGCTAGACCAGATGGGGACAGCTCCTACAATGAGCAGTTCTTC
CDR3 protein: CSARPDGDSSYNEQFF

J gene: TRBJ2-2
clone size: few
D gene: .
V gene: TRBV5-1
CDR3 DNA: TGCGCCAGCAGCATGGACTACGCCGGGGAGCTGTTTTTT
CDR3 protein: CASSMDYAGELFF

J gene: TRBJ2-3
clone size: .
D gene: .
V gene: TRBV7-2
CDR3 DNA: TGTGCCAGCAGCCTGGGTGGGAGGGGGTTCACAGATACGCAGTATTTT
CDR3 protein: CASSLGGRGFTDTQYF

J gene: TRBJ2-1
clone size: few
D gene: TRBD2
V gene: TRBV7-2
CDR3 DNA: TGTGCCAGCAGCTTACGCGGCGGGAGGGTTGGCAATGAGCAGTTCTTC
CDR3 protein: CASSLRGGRVGNEQFF

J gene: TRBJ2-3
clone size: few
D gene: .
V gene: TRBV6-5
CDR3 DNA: TGTGCCAGCGCGAAATCAGGGCGCACAGATACGCAGTATTTT
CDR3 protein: CASAKSGRTDTQYF

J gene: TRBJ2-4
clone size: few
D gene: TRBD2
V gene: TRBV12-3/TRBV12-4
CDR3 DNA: TGTGCCAGCAGGTCCGGGACTAGCGGCACCAAAAACATTCAGTACTTC
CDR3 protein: CASRSGTSGTKNIQYF

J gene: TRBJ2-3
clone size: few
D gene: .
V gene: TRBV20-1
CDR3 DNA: TGCAGTGCTCGGGAGCTAACAGATACGCAGTATTTT
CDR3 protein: CSARELTDTQYF

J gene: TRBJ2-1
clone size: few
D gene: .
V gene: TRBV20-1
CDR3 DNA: TGCAGTGCTAATGATGGATACAATGAGCAGTTCTTC
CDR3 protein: CSANDGYNEQFF

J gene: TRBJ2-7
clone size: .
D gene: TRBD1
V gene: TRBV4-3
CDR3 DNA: TGCGCCAGCAGCCCGCAGGGGGCCCCCTACGAGCAGTACTTC
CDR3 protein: CASSPQGAPYEQYF

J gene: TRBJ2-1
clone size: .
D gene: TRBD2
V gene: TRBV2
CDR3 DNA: TGTGCCAGCACTCCTAGCGGGAGGGCCGGGAATGAGCAGTTCTTC
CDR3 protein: CASTPSGRAGNEQFF

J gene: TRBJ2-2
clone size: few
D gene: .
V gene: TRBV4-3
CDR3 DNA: TGCGCCAGCAGCCAAGCCCCCGGGGAGCTGTTTTTT
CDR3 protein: CASSQAPGELFF

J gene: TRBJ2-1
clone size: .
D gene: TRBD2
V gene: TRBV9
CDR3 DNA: TGTGCCAGCAGCGCCGGGACTAGCGACAATGAGCAGTTCTTC
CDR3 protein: CASSAGTSDNEQFF

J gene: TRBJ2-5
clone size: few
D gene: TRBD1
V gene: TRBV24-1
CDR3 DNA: TGTGCCACCAGTGATTTTGCGGGGACAGGGCCTCAAGAGACCCAGTACTTC
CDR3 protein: CATSDFAGTGPQETQYF

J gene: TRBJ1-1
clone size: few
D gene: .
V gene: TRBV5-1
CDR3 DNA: TGCGCCAGCAGCGAGGGGCCGAACACTGAAGCTTTCTTT
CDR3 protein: CASSEGPNTEAFF

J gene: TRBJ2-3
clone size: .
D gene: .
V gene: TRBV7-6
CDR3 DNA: TGTGCCAGCAGCTTACCGGGGGGCTACGCGCAGTATTTT
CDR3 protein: CASSLPGGYAQYF

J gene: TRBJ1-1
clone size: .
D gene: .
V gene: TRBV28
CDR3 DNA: TGTGCCAGCAGTTTAGATCCCTACACTGAAGCTTTCTTT
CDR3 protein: CASSLDPYTEAFF

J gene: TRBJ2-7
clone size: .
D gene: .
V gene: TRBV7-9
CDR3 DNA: TGTGCCAGCAGCACCGCCTACGAGCAGTACTTC
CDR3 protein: CASSTAYEQYF

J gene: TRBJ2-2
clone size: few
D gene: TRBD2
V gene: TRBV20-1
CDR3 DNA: TGCAGTGCTAGAGTCCCCCGAGAGACTAGCGCTCTCGTCGGGGACACCGGGGAGCTGTTTTTT
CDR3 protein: CSARVPRETSALVGDTGELFF

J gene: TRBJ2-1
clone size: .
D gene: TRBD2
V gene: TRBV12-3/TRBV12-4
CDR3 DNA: TGTGCCAGCAGTATACTGACTAGCGGGAGAAGTGAGCAGTTCTTC
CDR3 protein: CASSILTSGRSEQFF

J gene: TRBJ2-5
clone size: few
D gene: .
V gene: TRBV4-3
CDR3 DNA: TGCGCCAGCAGCCCCTTGGCCGGCCCGGGTGAGACCCAGTACTTC
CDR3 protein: CASSPLAGPGETQYF

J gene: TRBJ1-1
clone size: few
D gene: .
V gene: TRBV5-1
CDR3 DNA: TGCGCCAGCAGCTTGAACGGCCTGAACACTGAAGCTTTCTTT
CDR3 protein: CASSLNGLNTEAFF

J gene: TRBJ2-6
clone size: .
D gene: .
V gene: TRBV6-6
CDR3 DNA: TGTGCCAGCAGGGCTGGGGCCAACGTCCTGACTTTC
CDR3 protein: CASRAGANVLTF

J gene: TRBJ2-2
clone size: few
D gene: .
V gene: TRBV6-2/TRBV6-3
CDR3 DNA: TGTGCCAGCAGTTACTCGGGCTCCCACGGGGAGCTGTTTTTT
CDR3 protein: CASSYSGSHGELFF

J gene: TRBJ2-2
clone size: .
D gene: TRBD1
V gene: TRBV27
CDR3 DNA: TGTGCCAGCACTAGGGGGCAGAACACCGGGGAGCTGTTTTTT
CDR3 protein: CASTRGQNTGELFF

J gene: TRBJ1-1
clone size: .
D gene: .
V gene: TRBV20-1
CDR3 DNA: TGCAGTGCTAGAGATTGGACGGGGGCTAGGAACACTGAAGCTTTCTTT
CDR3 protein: CSARDWTGARNTEAFF

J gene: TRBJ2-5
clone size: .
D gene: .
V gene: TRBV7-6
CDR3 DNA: TGTGCCAGCGGCCTCCAAGAGACCCAGTACTTC
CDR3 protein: CASGLQETQYF

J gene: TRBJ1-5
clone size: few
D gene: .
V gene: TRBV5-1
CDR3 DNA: TGCGCCAGCAGCTTGGAGGCAGAACAGCCCCAGCATTTT
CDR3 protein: CASSLEAEQPQHF

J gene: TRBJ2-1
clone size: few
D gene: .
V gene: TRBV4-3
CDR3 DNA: TGCGCCAGCAGCCGGTCCGGGTCCTACAATGAGCAGTTCTTC
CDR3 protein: CASSRSGSYNEQFF

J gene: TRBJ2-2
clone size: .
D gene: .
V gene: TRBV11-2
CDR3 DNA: TGTGCCAGCAGCTTAGTCGCGAACACCGGGGAGCTGTTTTTT
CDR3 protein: CASSLVANTGELFF

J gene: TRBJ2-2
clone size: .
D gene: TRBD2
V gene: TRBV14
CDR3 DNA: TGTGCCAGCAGCCTTAACAGCGGGAGGAGCACCGGGGAGCTGTTTTTT
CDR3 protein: CASSLNSGRSTGELFF

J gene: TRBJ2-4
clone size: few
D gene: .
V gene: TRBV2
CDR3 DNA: TGTGCCAGCAGTGAAGATGGGGTAAAGCTAGCCAAAAACATTCAGTACTTC
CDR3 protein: CASSEDGVKLAKNIQYF

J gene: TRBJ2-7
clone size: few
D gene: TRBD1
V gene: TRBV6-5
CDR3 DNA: TGTGCCAGCAGCAGGGACAGGGAGGCAACTTACGAGCAGTACTTC
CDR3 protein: CASSRDREATYEQYF

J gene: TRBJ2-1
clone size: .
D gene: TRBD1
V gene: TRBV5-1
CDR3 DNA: TGCGCCAGCTCCCCGGGCCGGACAGGGGTCAAAGGTGAGCAGTTCTTC
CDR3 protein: CASSPGRTGVKGEQFF

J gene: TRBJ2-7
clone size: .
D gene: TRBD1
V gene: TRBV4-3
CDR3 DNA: TGCGCCAGCAGTTATACCGGGACAGGGGGCGAGCAGTACTTC
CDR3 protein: CASSYTGTGGEQYF

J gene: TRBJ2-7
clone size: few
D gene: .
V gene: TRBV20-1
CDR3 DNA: TGCAGTGCTAGAGCTAGAGGGATCTACGAGCAGTACTTC
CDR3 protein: CSARARGIYEQYF